This T cell receptor beta chain was identified during a study of preoperative IRX-2 immunotherapy in early breast cancer. CDR3 length: 14 residues. The germline V gene has CDR1 WSHSY and CDR2 SAAADI. The V end was cut by 2 bases, the J end by 3 bases, with 10 bases between. Sequenced by immunoSEQ multiplex PCR; TCRdb stores in-frame clones only, minus some. This sample yields fewer than 25,000 clones, of which 85% to 90% are seen a single time; 28% belongs to the top ten. Documented treatment: preoperative locoregional IRX-2 cytokine immunotherapy. Samples came from a phase Ib trial of preoperative locoregional IRX-2 cytokine immunotherapy.

The source material was tumor tissue, sampled after IRX-2 immunotherapy. This clonotype was sampled from a human donor with breast cancer. The rearrangement links TRBV10-2 to TRBJ1-1, with a weak D call TRBD1 (6 bases). The CDR3 loop is CASSENREHTEAFF. In DNA, the CDR3 is TGCGCCAGCAGTGAGAACAGGGAACACACTGAAGCTTTCTTT.